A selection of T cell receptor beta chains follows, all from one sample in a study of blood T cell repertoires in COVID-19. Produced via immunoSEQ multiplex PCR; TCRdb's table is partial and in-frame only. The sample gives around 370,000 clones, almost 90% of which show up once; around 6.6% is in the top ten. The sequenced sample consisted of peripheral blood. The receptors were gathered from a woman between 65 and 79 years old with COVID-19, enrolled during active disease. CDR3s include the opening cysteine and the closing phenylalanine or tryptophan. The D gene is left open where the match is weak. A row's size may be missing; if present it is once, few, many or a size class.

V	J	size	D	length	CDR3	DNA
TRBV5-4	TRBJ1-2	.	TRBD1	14	CASSTGQGDAGYTF	TGTGCCAGCAGCACTGGACAGGGGGACGCTGGCTACACCTTC
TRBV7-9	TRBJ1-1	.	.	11	CASSHRPEAFF	TGTGCCAGCAGTCACAGGCCAGAAGCTTTCTTT
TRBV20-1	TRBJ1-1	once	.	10	CSASGGRAFF	TGCAGTGCTAGCGGGGGTAGAGCTTTCTTT
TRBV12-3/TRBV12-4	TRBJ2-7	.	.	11	CASGDTYEQYF	TGTGCATCGGGTGATACCTACGAGCAGTACTTC
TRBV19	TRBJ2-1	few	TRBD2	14	CASRILAGGHEQFF	TGTGCCAGTAGAATCCTAGCGGGGGGGCATGAGCAGTTCTTC
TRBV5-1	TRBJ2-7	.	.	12	CASSDRSYEQYF	TGCGCCAGCAGCGACAGATCCTACGAGCAGTACTTC
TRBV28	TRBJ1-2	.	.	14	CASSLVGLNYGYTF	TGTGCCAGCAGTTTGGTTGGCCTTAACTATGGCTACACCTTC
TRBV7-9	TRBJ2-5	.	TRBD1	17	CASSWKTGPIPQETQYF	TGTGCCAGCAGCTGGAAGACAGGGCCCATACCCCAAGAGACCCAGTACTTC
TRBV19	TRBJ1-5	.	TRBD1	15	CASSIDWPGGDPQHF	TGTGCCAGTAGTATAGATTGGCCAGGGGGCGATCCCCAGCATTTT
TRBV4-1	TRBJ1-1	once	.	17	CASSQTRETFMNTEAFF	TGCGCCAGCAGCCAAACGAGGGAGACATTTATGAACACTGAAGCTTTCTTT
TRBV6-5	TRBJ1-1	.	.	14	CASSYSEGVTEAFF	TGTGCCAGCAGTTACAGTGAGGGGGTCACTGAAGCTTTCTTT
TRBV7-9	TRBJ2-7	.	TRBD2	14	CASSSLANSYEQYF	TGTGCCAGCAGCTCACTAGCGAACTCCTACGAGCAGTACTTC
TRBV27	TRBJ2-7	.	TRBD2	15	CASSLKRGVGYEQYF	TGTGCCAGCAGTTTGAAGCGGGGGGTCGGCTACGAGCAGTACTTC
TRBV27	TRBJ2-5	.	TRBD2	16	CASSPRTSGGGETQYF	TGTGCCAGCAGTCCACGGACTAGCGGGGGTGGAGAGACCCAGTACTTC
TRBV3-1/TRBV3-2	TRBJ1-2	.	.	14	CASSSRTPYYGYTF	TGTGCCAGCAGCTCCCGGACTCCCTACTATGGCTACACCTTC
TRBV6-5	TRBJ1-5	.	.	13	CASLLGLGASQHF	TGTGCCAGCCTCCTCGGACTGGGCGCGTCCCAGCATTTT
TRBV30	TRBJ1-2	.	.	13	CAWSATALGGYTF	TGTGCCTGGAGTGCGACGGCCTTGGGCGGCTACACCTTC
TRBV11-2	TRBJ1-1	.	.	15	CASSLVVGGRTEAFF	TGTGCCAGCAGCTTAGTGGTCGGGGGGCGAACTGAAGCTTTCTTT
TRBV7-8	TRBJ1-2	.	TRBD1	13	CASSRHRGEGYTF	TGTGCCAGCAGCCGACACAGGGGTGAAGGCTACACCTTC
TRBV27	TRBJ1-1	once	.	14	CASSSPGRWTEAFF	TGTGCCAGCAGTTCCCCCGGGAGATGGACTGAAGCTTTCTTT
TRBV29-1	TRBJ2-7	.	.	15	CSVEDLSGGVYEQYF	TGCAGCGTTGAAGATCTGAGTGGAGGGGTCTACGAGCAGTACTTC
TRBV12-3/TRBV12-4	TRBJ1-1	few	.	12	CASSTEGRMAFF	TGTGCCAGCAGCACAGAAGGAAGAATGGCTTTCTTT